This T cell receptor (beta chain) was observed in a study of somatic mutations in cytotoxic T cells in rheumatoid arthritis. Notes on the study in general: Patients with rheumatoid arthritis, but not healthy controls, had CD8+ clonality that increased with age.

The method was immunoSEQ multiplex PCR; TCRdb's version includes in-frame clones alone and lacks a portion of them. Of about 9,000 clones listed, 75% to 80% were seen once; the top ten hold 4.9%. As regards this clone: The antigen is undetermined.

Both CD4+ and CD8+ cells were separated through positive magnetic bead selection, and their purity was verified using flow cytometry. The CDR3 totals 15 residues. V was shortened by 4 bases and J by 4 bases, with 14 bases between the two germline ends. Germline-derived CDR1 and CDR2 are MNHEY and SMNVEV (reference sequence). The chain couples TRBV27 to TRBJ1-5, with no clear D. Sequencing was carried out using CD8+ T cells sorted from blood. The TCR was taken from an adult with rheumatoid arthritis. The CDR3 reads CASSSRGGRNQPQHF. As DNA, the CDR3 is TGTGCCAGCAGTTCCCGGGGAGGCCGTAATCAGCCCCAGCATTTT.